These 32 T cell receptor beta chains were all obtained from the same sample, sequenced in a study of long-term antiretroviral therapy in people with HIV (dated by TCRdb to between 2020 and 2023). The immunoSEQ hsTCRB v3.0 assay was used at survey level resolution for TRB variable region sequencing. TCRdb carries this immuneACCESS record with in-frame sequences only. Its versions omit some clonotypes, under half of them owing to an unresolved V gene in the studies checked, with the rest unexplained. This sample holds 25,000 to 30,000 clones; roughly 84% were observed only once. 6.2% of the sample is held by the ten biggest clonotypes. The source material was unsorted PBMCs, sampled 0.4 years after starting antiretroviral therapy. These receptors were taken from a man between 18 and 35 years old with HIV.

The chain is built from TRBV5-1 and TRBJ2-5; TRBD1 agrees at 7 bases. The J call is in doubt because the DNA end fits TRBJ2-7 better. Germline V gives CDR1 SGHRS, CDR2 YFSETQ. The CDR3 extends over 14 amino acids. DNA of the CDR3: TGCGCCAGCAGCTTGGGACAGGGATCCTACGAGCAGTACTTC. It is translated as CASSLGQGSYEQYF.

The V gene is TRBV9, the J gene TRBJ2-3; TRBD2 might be the D (6 bases). V lost 2 bases and J lost 2, with 9 bases in between. Germline lookup yields CDR1 SGDLS and CDR2 YYNGEE. CDR3 length equals 14 residues. The CDR3 sequence: CASSVAGYTDTQYF. The DNA of the CDR3 is TGTGCCAGCAGCGTTGCGGGATACACAGATACGCAGTATTTT.

The chain couples TRBV9 to TRBJ1-3; no clear D. The CDR3 is made up of 14 amino acids. Trimming stripped 1 base from V and 2 bases from J, with 7 bases between. Germline V gene data show CDR1 as SGDLS and CDR2 as YYNGEE. CDR3 sequence: CASSVPAPGNTIYF. In nucleotides, the CDR3 is TGTGCCAGCAGCGTACCGGCCCCTGGAAACACCATATATTTT.

V is TRBV5-1 and J is TRBJ2-7; no firm D call. The CDR3 loop spans 14 amino acids. Deletions cut 4 bases from V and 2 bases from J, with 13 bases between. CDR1 and CDR2 from the germline V gene are SGHRS and YFSETQ. The CDR3 spells CASSPGLNPYEQYF. The CDR3 DNA reads as TGCGCCAGCAGCCCGGGTCTGAACCCCTACGAGCAGTACTTC.

The chain couples TRBV1 to TRBJ1-5; the listed D gene, TRBD1, was not tested against the DNA. TRBV1 is shown as a pseudogene. The CDR3 covers 19 residues. CDR3 sequence reads: CTSSQDPGQRPNSNQPQHF. CDR3 in DNA: TGCACCAGCAGCCAAGATCCCGGACAGCGCCCTAATAGCAATCAGCCCCAGCATTTT.

The chain couples TRBV7-2 to TRBJ2-7; 7 bases match TRBD2. Germline CDR1 and CDR2: SGHTA and FQGNSA. The CDR3 runs to 14 residues. V gave up 3 bases and J gave up 6 bases; unmatched junction bases: 8. Here the CDR3 reads CASSLGGSFREQYF. CDR3 sequence (DNA): TGTGCCAGCAGCTTGGGCGGGAGCTTTCGCGAGCAGTACTTC. The full variable domain, its missing parts supplied by reference TRBV7-2 and TRBJ2-7, is GAGVSQSPSNKVTEKGKDVELRCDPISGHTALYWYRQSLGQGLEFLIYFQGNSAPDKSGLPSDRFSAERTGGSVSTLTIQRTQQEDSAVYLCASSLGGSFREQYFGPGTRLTVT.

The chain combines TRBV18 with TRBJ1-5, with 7 nucleotides matching TRBD1. There are 17 residues in the CDR3. Germline assignment: CDR1 KGHSH and CDR2 LQKENI. V trimming: 5 bases; J trimming: 2 bases; junction bases outside the gene matches: 12. The CDR3 sequence: CASSSAKGALGNQPQHF. The CDR3 DNA follows: TGTGCCAGCTCATCTGCTAAGGGGGCTCTAGGCAATCAGCCCCAGCATTTT.

The V and J genes are TRBV9 and TRBJ1-1; no clear D gene. Germline loops: CDR1 SGDLS, CDR2 YYNGEE. V dropped 0 bases and J dropped 1 base, with 7 bases sitting between them. The CDR3 length is 14 residues. The CDR3 DNA reads TGTGCCAGCAGCGTAGGGTGGGGGAACACTGAAGCTTTCTTT. Its translation: CASSVGWGNTEAFF. Together with reference TRBV9 and TRBJ1-1, the CDR3 gives the full variable domain: DSGVTQTPKHLITATGQRVTLRCSPRSGDLSVYWYQQSLDQGLQFLIQYYNGEERAKGNILERFSAQQFPDLHSELNLSSLELGDSALYFCASSVGWGNTEAFFGQGTRLTVV.

This chain's CDR3 is CASINRGSLEQYF. CDR3 DNA sequence: TGTGCCAGCATCAACCGGGGAAGCCTCGAGCAGTACTTC. The J gene is TRBJ2-7, the V gene TRBV28; D perhaps matches TRBD2 (5 bases). The germline V and J ends were trimmed by 7 bases and 6 bases, with 16 bases remaining between them. The CDR3 is made up of 13 amino acids. Germline values: CDR1 MDHEN, CDR2 SYDVKM.

V is TRBV9 and J is TRBJ2-6; D gene unclear. Germline assignment: CDR1 SGDLS and CDR2 YYNGEE. V lost 4 bases and J 2 bases, leaving 7 bases between the germline ends. The CDR3 has 14 residues. CDR3 sequence: CASSTSAGANVLTF. The CDR3 nucleotides are TGTGCCAGCAGCACCAGCGCTGGGGCCAACGTCCTGACTTTC.

V gene TRBV27 combines with J gene TRBJ1-5; 9 nucleotides agree with TRBD1. Germline-derived CDR1 and CDR2 are MNHEY and SMNVEV (reference sequence). This CDR3 has 15 amino acids. V gave up 6 bases and J gave up 7 bases; unmatched junction bases: 10. The CDR3 loop reads CASSGTGISKQPQHF. CDR3 nucleotide sequence: TGTGCCAGCAGCGGGACAGGGATATCAAAACAGCCCCAGCATTTT.

The rearrangement uses TRBV10-2 and TRBJ2-5, with 8 bases lining up with TRBD1. J gave up 4 bases and V 7 bases, and 14 bases lay outside the gene matches. The germline V gene has CDR1 WSHSY and CDR2 SAAADI. The CDR3 is 16 amino acids. The CDR3 region has the DNA TGCGCCAGCACCCAACCTCGTTCAGGGGGCCTAGAGACCCAGTACTTC. Amino acids: CASTQPRSGGLETQYF.

The CDR3 sequence: CASSQGTGSNTGELFF. CDR3 sequence (DNA): TGTGCCAGCAGCCAAGGGACAGGTTCGAACACCGGGGAGCTGTTTTTT. The rearrangement uses TRBV28 and TRBJ2-2, with TRBD1 matching over 8 bases. Unmatched junction bases numbered 6, after V lost 6 bases and J lost 0 bases. The CDR3 sequence is 16 residues long. Germline V lookup: CDR1 MDHEN, CDR2 SYDVKM.

The chain has TRBV5-8 and TRBJ2-7; either TRBD1 or TRBD2 may fit D (5 bases each). This CDR3 comprises 13 residues. V dropped 5 bases and J dropped 2 bases, with 11 bases sitting between them. The germline gives CDR1 SGHTS, CDR2 YDEGEE. The CDR3 nucleotides read TGTGCCAGCAGGACCCGGGGCCCCTACGAGCAGTACTTC. It yields the protein CASRTRGPYEQYF.

The J gene is TRBJ2-7, the V gene TRBV28; TRBD1 matches at 8 bases. J gave up 5 bases and V 6 bases, and 15 bases lay outside the gene matches. Germline loops: CDR1 MDHEN, CDR2 SYDVKM. The CDR3 has 16 residues. CDR3 protein: CASRPITNGQGNEQYF. The DNA of the CDR3 is TGTGCCAGCAGACCTATAACAAACGGACAGGGAAACGAGCAGTACTTC.

The rearrangement uses TRBV9 and TRBJ2-7; possible D gene TRBD2, 5 bases. This CDR3 spans 14 amino acids. The ends were cut back, 0 bases at V and 2 bases at J, with 9 bases in the middle. Per germline, CDR1 SGDLS and CDR2 YYNGEE. The CDR3 nucleotides read TGTGCCAGCAGCGTAGACCTCGGGGCCTACGAGCAGTACTTC. This encodes CASSVDLGAYEQYF.

In this sample, this clone turned up a few times. The gene calls are TRBV7-2 and TRBJ1-2; 8 bases fit TRBD1. Trimming cost V 1 base and J 4 bases; bases outside gene matches: 5. This CDR3 comprises 15 residues. Per germline, CDR1 SGHTA and CDR2 FQGNSA. The CDR3 DNA is TGTGCCAGCAGCTTAGGAGACAGGGGCTTCTATGGCTACACCTTC. Translating it yields CASSLGDRGFYGYTF. Together with reference TRBV7-2 and TRBJ1-2, the CDR3 gives the full variable domain: GAGVSQSPSNKVTEKGKDVELRCDPISGHTALYWYRQSLGQGLEFLIYFQGNSAPDKSGLPSDRFSAERTGGSVSTLTIQRTQQEDSAVYLCASSLGDRGFYGYTFGSGTRLTVV.

The gene calls are TRBV9 and TRBJ1-2, with 9 bases aligning to TRBD1. Germline loops: CDR1 SGDLS, CDR2 YYNGEE. The CDR3 length is 15 residues. Trimming removed 3 bases from V and 1 base from J; junction bases left unmatched: 4. Here the CDR3 DNA reads TGTGCCAGCAGCGGAGGACAGGGGAGTAACTATGGCTACACCTTC. As protein: CASSGGQGSNYGYTF.

V is TRBV27 and J is TRBJ2-3; the match to TRBD2 covers 12 bases. The trim removed 7 bases at V and 5 bases at J, leaving 4 bases unmatched. The CDR3 has 14 amino acids. Per the germline V gene, CDR1 is MNHEY and CDR2 is SMNVEV (reference sequence). The CDR3 region is CASMTSGGGDTQYF. CDR3 sequence (DNA): TGTGCCAGCATGACTAGCGGGGGCGGAGATACGCAGTATTTT.

The genes are TRBV27 and TRBJ1-1; 9 bases fit TRBD1. Germline assignment: CDR1 MNHEY and CDR2 SMNVEV (reference sequence). V was clipped by 6 bases and J by 0 bases; unmatched bases: 5. CDR3 size: 15 residues. The CDR3 is CASRQGQGLNTEAFF. In DNA, the CDR3 is TGTGCCAGCAGACAGGGACAGGGCTTGAACACTGAAGCTTTCTTT.

The CDR3 region has the DNA TGTGCCAGCAGCTTAGTAGGGACTAATGAAAAACTGTTTTTT. This translates into CASSLVGTNEKLFF. The chain recombines TRBV7-9 with TRBJ1-4; D ambiguous. CDR3 length equals 14 residues. Trimming removed 1 base from V and 2 bases from J, with 5 bases in between. Germline loops: CDR1 SEHNR, CDR2 FQNEAQ (reference sequence).

J is TRBJ2-6 and V is TRBV19, with D possibly being TRBD1 (5 bases). The CDR3 consists of 14 residues. Deletions cut 7 bases from V and 1 base from J, with 8 bases between. The germline CDR1 and CDR2 sequences are LNHDA and SQIVND (reference sequence). Written as DNA, the CDR3 is TGTGCCAGTAAATCAGGGTCTGGGGCCAACGTCCTGACTTTC. Its translation is CASKSGSGANVLTF. Filled out from reference TRBV19 and TRBJ2-6, the complete variable domain reads DGGITQSPKYLFRKEGQNVTLSCEQNLNHDAMYWYRQDPGQGLRLIYYSQIVNDFQKGDIAEGYSVSREKKESFPLTVTSAQKNPTAFYLCASKSGSGANVLTFGAGSRLTVL.

The CDR3 DNA is TGTGCCAGCAGTGAACCGTATCAGCCCCAGCATTTT. It encodes CASSEPYQPQHF. This chain joins TRBV2 and TRBJ1-5; D not resolved. CDR1 SNHLY and CDR2 FYNNEI come from the germline V gene. The CDR3 runs to 12 residues. Trimming took off 2 bases at V and 5 bases at J, with 4 bases between the two ends.

CDR3 DNA sequence: TGTGCCAGCAGTGCGGGTTATAGCAATCAGCCCCAGCATTTT. It encodes CASSAGYSNQPQHF. The chain employs TRBV2 and TRBJ1-5; D remains unclear. The V and J ends lost 4 bases and 0 bases respectively, with 7 bases between them. CDR3 length: 14 residues. Germline V gene sequence: CDR1 SNHLY, CDR2 FYNNEI.

The chain is built from TRBV25-1 and TRBJ1-4, with D possibly matching TRBD1 (5 bases). CDR1 is MGHDK and CDR2 is SYGVNS in the germline V gene. The CDR3 is 14 amino acids. V lost 6 bases and J lost 7, with 15 bases in between. CDR3 nucleotides: TGTGCCAGCAGCTCGGGGAGGGGTGCTGAAAAACTGTTTTTT. Translating gives CASSSGRGAEKLFF.

The chain joins TRBV10-1 to TRBJ2-2; D uncertain. The V end was cut by 4 bases, the J end by 6 bases, with 12 bases between. Germline V gives CDR1 WNHNN, CDR2 SYGVQD (reference sequence). The CDR3 spans 14 residues. The chain's CDR3 is CASSGADSAGELFF. CDR3 bases: TGCGCCAGCAGTGGAGCAGACTCGGCCGGGGAGCTGTTTTTT.

This chain links TRBV9 with TRBJ2-7, with D perhaps being TRBD1 or TRBD2 (5 bases each). The V gene lost 3 bases and the J gene lost 4 bases, with 14 bases spanning the gap. The germline V gene encodes CDR1 SGDLS and CDR2 YYNGEE. The CDR3 loop spans 14 amino acids. CDR3 nucleotide sequence: TGTGCCAGCAGCGCACGGGACCTGGGATACGAGCAGTACTTC. It codes for CASSARDLGYEQYF. Full variable domain (missing parts from reference TRBV9 and TRBJ2-7): DSGVTQTPKHLITATGQRVTLRCSPRSGDLSVYWYQQSLDQGLQFLIQYYNGEERAKGNILERFSAQQFPDLHSELNLSSLELGDSALYFCASSARDLGYEQYFGPGTRLTVT.

The V and J genes are TRBV7-9 and TRBJ2-3; TRBD1 agrees at 8 bases. Germline assignment: CDR1 SEHNR and CDR2 FQNEAQ (reference sequence). V lost 5 bases, J lost 6 bases, and 4 bases stayed unmatched. The length of the CDR3 is 13 residues. In DNA form, the CDR3 reads TGTGCCAGCAGCAAGACAGGGGCGGATACGCAGTATTTT. Residues: CASSKTGADTQYF.

The V and J genes are TRBV5-6 and TRBJ2-7; D perhaps matches TRBD2 (6 bases). CDR1 SGHDT and CDR2 YYEEEE come from the germline V gene. CDR3 size: 15 residues. Trimming left V 4 bases short and J 0 bases short, with 14 bases between. The CDR3 loop is CASSGGDGSSYEQYF. Written as DNA, the CDR3 is TGTGCCAGCAGCGGAGGGGACGGGAGCTCCTACGAGCAGTACTTC.

The J gene is TRBJ2-7, the V gene TRBV5-6; no reliable D call. The CDR3 runs to 11 residues. Germline V gene sequence: CDR1 SGHDT, CDR2 YYEEEE. V lost 4 bases and J lost 2, with 4 bases in between. The CDR3: CASSATYEQYF. Written as DNA, the CDR3 is TGTGCCAGCAGCGCCACCTACGAGCAGTACTTC. Using reference TRBV5-6 and TRBJ2-7 for the parts outside the CDR3, the full variable domain is DAGVTQSPTHLIKTRGQQVTLRCSPKSGHDTVSWYQQALGQGPQFIFQYYEEEERQRGNFPDRFSGHQFPNYSSELNVNALLLGDSALYLCASSATYEQYFGPGTRLTVT.

This clone was picked up one time. The chain employs TRBV4-1 and TRBJ1-4, with D perhaps TRBD1 (5 bases). This CDR3 spans 15 amino acids. In germline, CDR1 is MGHRA, CDR2 YSYEKL. The V end lost 4 bases, the J end lost 2 bases, and 11 bases lay between the germline ends. DNA of the CDR3: TGCGCCAGCAGCCTCGGAGGGGCCACTAATGAAAAACTGTTTTTT. It yields the protein CASSLGGATNEKLFF.

In nucleotides, the CDR3 is TGTGCCAGCAGCTTAGTGGGTCAGGGGGAATTGGCCTACGAGCAGTACTTC. Protein product: CASSLVGQGELAYEQYF. V usage is TRBV7-2 and J usage is TRBJ2-7, with 7 bases aligning to TRBD1. Losses at the gene ends were 1 base for V and 2 bases for J; bases not matched to a gene: 11. Germline loops: CDR1 SGHTA, CDR2 FQGNSA. The CDR3 consists of 17 residues. Complete variable domain (other parts from reference TRBV7-2 and TRBJ2-7): GAGVSQSPSNKVTEKGKDVELRCDPISGHTALYWYRQSLGQGLEFLIYFQGNSAPDKSGLPSDRFSAERTGGSVSTLTIQRTQQEDSAVYLCASSLVGQGELAYEQYFGPGTRLTVT.